This T cell receptor (beta chain) derives from a study of CD8+ T cells in alopecia areata. RNA extraction and reverse transcription yielded cDNA as sequencing template. Method: immunoSEQ multiplex PCR; TCRdb's copy keeps in-frame clones and lacks some. The sample shows just over 3,500 clones, none of them appearing just once. Germline V gene lookup returns CDR1 NNHDY and CDR2 SYVADS. The CDR3 runs to 15 residues. The ends lost 0 bases at V and 3 bases at J; junction bases unmatched: 2. The pooled cutaneous lymph node cells were sorted using several markers (CD4, CD8alpha, NKG2D, NKG2ACE and others). This clone is deemed medium-sized. Mouse names are used for the genes. The CDR3 goes on 4 residues after the read ends, and that part is filled in from the germline J gene.

The sample consisted of CD8+ T cells sorted from a lymph node. This chain uses TRBV13-3 with TRBJ2-3; 9 nucleotides line up with TRBD2. The receptor comes from a C3H/HeJ mouse with alopecia areata. For the strain, the MHC haplotype given is H2-k. The CDR3 sequence is CASSDVGGRAETLYF. The CDR3 DNA, read in part, is TGTGCCAGCAGTGATGTGGGGGGGCGCGCAGAA.